This T cell receptor (beta chain) is drawn from a study of T cells after yellow fever vaccination. The CDR3 covers 11 residues. Trimming took off 4 bases at V and 5 bases at J, with 8 bases between the two ends. Germline V gives CDR1 DFQATT, CDR2 SNEGSKA (reference sequence). Each CDR3 protein gets one entry after TCRdb re-called the 5' RACE reads with MiXCR. The sample lists about 320,000 distinct CDR3 sequences; over 3.5% were seen once. The chain uses TRBV20-1 and TRBJ2-5, with D unclear. The receptor was isolated from a man aged 18 to 35 who received the YFV17D yellow fever vaccine. Sequencing was performed on PBMCs, taken 15 days after the yellow fever booster vaccination. CDR3 region: CSATNGETQYF. CDR3 coding DNA: TGCAGTGCTACTAACGGGGAGACCCAGTACTTC.